A selection of T cell receptor beta chains follows, all from one sample in a study of blood T cell repertoires in COVID-19. Assay used: immunoSEQ multiplex PCR; TCRdb lists only in-frame clones, some missing. The table lists 250,000 to 300,000 clones, roughly 79% of them singletons. What was sequenced was peripheral blood. These receptors originate from a woman aged 55 to 70 with active or convalescent COVID-19. Both conserved end residues are part of each CDR3. A D gene is named only where the DNA matches it firmly. Expanded clones are given a class, and other clones once, few, many or no size at all.

clone_size: .
j_call: TRBJ2-1
v_call: TRBV4-2
d_call: TRBD2
cdr3_aa: CASRGGGSSYNEQFF
cdr3_nt: TGTGCCAGCAGGGGAGGCGGGAGCTCCTACAATGAGCAGTTCTTC

clone_size: .
j_call: TRBJ1-5
v_call: TRBV18
d_call: .
cdr3_aa: CASWGEYQPQHF
cdr3_nt: TGTGCCAGTTGGGGGGAATATCAGCCCCAGCATTTT

clone_size: .
j_call: TRBJ2-3
v_call: TRBV7-2
d_call: TRBD2
cdr3_aa: CASSFGLAGRSTDTQYF
cdr3_nt: TGTGCCAGCAGCTTCGGACTAGCGGGGAGGTCAACAGATACGCAGTATTTT

clone_size: .
j_call: TRBJ2-5
v_call: TRBV7-6
d_call: TRBD2
cdr3_aa: CASSRPSGVGAQYF
cdr3_nt: TGTGCCAGCAGCCGTCCTAGCGGGGTTGGGGCCCAGTACTTC

clone_size: .
j_call: TRBJ1-1
v_call: TRBV19
d_call: .
cdr3_aa: CASSMSGNTEAFF
cdr3_nt: TGTGCCAGTAGTATGTCAGGGAACACTGAAGCTTTCTTT

clone_size: few
j_call: TRBJ1-4
v_call: TRBV27
d_call: TRBD1
cdr3_aa: CASSGFPGQRDEKLFF
cdr3_nt: TGTGCCAGCAGTGGGTTTCCGGGACAGAGGGATGAAAAACTGTTTTTT

clone_size: .
j_call: TRBJ1-5
v_call: TRBV27
d_call: .
cdr3_aa: CASSFRGSNQPQHF
cdr3_nt: TGTGCCAGCAGTTTTAGGGGATCCAATCAGCCCCAGCATTTT

clone_size: few
j_call: TRBJ1-2
v_call: TRBV5-4
d_call: .
cdr3_aa: CASSLWSGPNGYTF
cdr3_nt: TGTGCCAGCAGCTTGTGGTCAGGGCCGAATGGCTACACCTTC

clone_size: .
j_call: TRBJ1-4
v_call: TRBV23-1
d_call: .
cdr3_aa: CASSQSPGADEKLFF
cdr3_nt: TGCGCCAGCAGTCAATCGCCAGGGGCGGATGAAAAACTGTTTTTT

clone_size: .
j_call: TRBJ1-1
v_call: TRBV27
d_call: .
cdr3_aa: CASSLSSGLQNTEAFF
cdr3_nt: TGTGCCAGCAGTTTATCGTCGGGTCTCCAGAACACTGAAGCTTTCTTT

clone_size: .
j_call: TRBJ1-1
v_call: TRBV5-5
d_call: .
cdr3_aa: CASRPGVLRDTEAFF
cdr3_nt: TGTGCCAGCAGGCCTGGGGTCCTCAGGGACACTGAAGCTTTCTTT

clone_size: few
j_call: TRBJ1-6
v_call: TRBV7-3
d_call: .
cdr3_aa: CASSLTNRGGNSPLHF
cdr3_nt: TGTGCCAGCAGCTTAACGAACCGGGGGGGGAATTCACCCCTCCACTTT

clone_size: few
j_call: TRBJ1-5
v_call: TRBV18
d_call: TRBD1
cdr3_aa: CASSPPTGGNSNQPQHF
cdr3_nt: TGTGCCAGCTCACCCCCGACAGGGGGGAATAGCAATCAGCCCCAGCATTTT

clone_size: once
j_call: TRBJ1-5
v_call: TRBV11-2
d_call: TRBD1
cdr3_aa: CASSLGTGGIRNQPQHF
cdr3_nt: TGTGCCAGCAGCTTAGGAACAGGGGGCATTCGCAATCAGCCCCAGCATTTT

clone_size: .
j_call: TRBJ1-1
v_call: TRBV12-3/TRBV12-4
d_call: TRBD1
cdr3_aa: CASTPQGVTEAFF
cdr3_nt: TGTGCCAGCACCCCACAGGGGGTCACTGAAGCTTTCTTT

clone_size: .
j_call: TRBJ1-6
v_call: TRBV28
d_call: .
cdr3_aa: CASSFGGTAPLHF
cdr3_nt: TGTGCCAGCAGTTTTGGGGGCACGGCACCCCTCCACTTT

clone_size: .
j_call: TRBJ1-2
v_call: TRBV12-5
d_call: TRBD1
cdr3_aa: CASGLPPQAQGAGGYTF
cdr3_nt: TGTGCTAGTGGTTTGCCCCCACAAGCACAGGGGGCGGGGGGCTACACCTTC

clone_size: .
j_call: TRBJ1-6
v_call: TRBV6-4
d_call: .
cdr3_aa: CASGESGNNSPLHF
cdr3_nt: TGTGCCAGCGGGGAGTCGGGGAATAATTCACCCCTCCACTTT

clone_size: .
j_call: TRBJ2-5
v_call: TRBV7-7
d_call: .
cdr3_aa: CASSLALGETQYF
cdr3_nt: TGTGCTAGCAGCTTAGCCCTCGGAGAGACCCAGTACTTC

clone_size: .
j_call: TRBJ1-1
v_call: TRBV7-2
d_call: .
cdr3_aa: CASSSISGYGEAFF
cdr3_nt: TGTGCCAGCAGTTCCATTTCAGGGTACGGTGAAGCTTTCTTT